A selection of T cell receptor beta chains follows, all from one sample in a study of cytomegalovirus exposure and HLA in healthy donors. Sequencing used immunoSEQ multiplex PCR; TCRdb keeps in-frame clones, though not all of them. Of about 160,000 clones listed, approximately 89% were seen once; the top ten hold 3.5% to 4.5%. Sequencing used PBMCs. These receptors all stem from a man aged 18 to 35 in good health and CMV-seropositive. CDR3s include the opening cysteine and the closing phenylalanine or tryptophan. The D gene is left open where the match is weak. Not every row has a clone size; where given, it reads once, few, many or a size class.

TRBJ2-3,.,.,TRBV10-1,CASSGDTSTDTQYF,TGCGCCAGCAGCGGGGACACTAGCACAGATACGCAGTATTTT
TRBJ1-5,TRBD1,.,TRBV6-4,CASSTGQGENQPQHF,TGTGCCAGCAGTACGGGACAGGGGGAGAATCAGCCCCAGCATTTT
TRBJ2-7,TRBD2,.,TRBV5-1,CASSLASGRALDEQYF,TGCGCCAGCAGCTTGGCCTCCGGGAGGGCCCTGGACGAGCAGTACTTC
TRBJ2-7,.,.,TRBV7-3,CASSLDEAGVYEQYF,TGTGCCAGCAGCTTGGACGAGGCGGGCGTCTACGAGCAGTACTTC
TRBJ2-3,TRBD2,.,TRBV5-1,CASSPAGGTDTQYF,TGCGCCAGCAGTCCAGCGGGGGGCACAGATACGCAGTATTTT
TRBJ2-3,TRBD2,.,TRBV4-1,CASRGLAGAQYF,TGCGCCAGCAGGGGACTAGCGGGGGCGCAGTATTTT
TRBJ2-3,.,.,TRBV6-4,CASSDSADTDTQYF,TGTGCCAGCAGTGACTCGGCGGACACAGATACGCAGTATTTT
TRBJ1-2,.,.,TRBV2,CASSSGGSDGYTF,TGTGCCAGCAGCTCGGGGGGAAGCGATGGCTACACCTTC
TRBJ2-5,TRBD2,.,TRBV7-6,CASSLYPAGVVETQYF,TGTGCCAGCAGCTTATATCCCGCGGGGGTCGTAGAGACCCAGTACTTC
TRBJ1-4,.,.,TRBV6-1,CATSGQLDEEKLFF,TGTGCCACTTCGGGACAACTTGATGAGGAAAAACTGTTTTTT
TRBJ2-7,TRBD1,.,TRBV7-9,CASSLAGTASYEQYF,TGTGCCAGCAGCTTAGCCGGGACAGCATCTTACGAGCAGTACTTC
TRBJ2-3,TRBD2,once,TRBV27,CASSLLESLAGGDTQYF,TGTGCCAGCAGTTTACTGGAATCGCTAGCGGGAGGAGATACGCAGTATTTT
TRBJ2-1,TRBD2,.,TRBV25-1,CASRGTSGRDNEQFF,TGTGCCAGCAGGGGGACTAGCGGGAGGGACAATGAGCAGTTCTTC
TRBJ2-5,.,.,TRBV18,CASSPGDQETQYF,TGTGCCAGCTCACCAGGAGACCAAGAGACCCAGTACTTC
TRBJ2-3,TRBD1,.,TRBV4-1,CASRLAPGQGATDTQYF,TGCGCCAGCAGACTCGCGCCGGGACAGGGGGCGACAGATACGCAGTATTTT
TRBJ2-2,TRBD1,.,TRBV10-1,CASSGGTGAGELFF,TGCGCCAGCAGTGGGGGGACAGGGGCCGGGGAGCTGTTTTTT
TRBJ1-5,.,.,TRBV10-1,CASTYSPLQGHNQPQHF,TGCGCCAGCACGTACTCCCCCTTACAGGGTCACAATCAGCCCCAGCATTTT
TRBJ2-1,.,.,TRBV6-1,CATRLVGLEQFF,TGTGCCACCCGACTAGTGGGGCTTGAGCAGTTCTTC
TRBJ2-7,.,.,TRBV14,CASSRRDRGSYEQYF,TGTGCCAGCAGCCGTCGAGACCGGGGGTCCTACGAGCAGTACTTC
TRBJ1-4,.,.,TRBV7-9,CASSLWIVPGGEKLFF,TGTGCCAGCAGCTTGTGGATCGTCCCCGGGGGTGAAAAACTGTTTTTT
TRBJ2-2,TRBD2,.,TRBV18,CASSPSGRSTGELFF,TGTGCCAGCTCCCCTAGCGGGAGGAGTACCGGGGAGCTGTTTTTT
TRBJ1-3,TRBD1,.,TRBV28,CASSLGTGSGSGNTIYF,TGTGCCAGCAGTTTAGGGACAGGGAGTGGGTCTGGAAACACCATATATTTT
TRBJ2-7,TRBD2,.,TRBV5-1,CASSWTSGRANEQYF,TGCGCCAGCAGCTGGACTAGCGGGAGGGCCAACGAGCAGTACTTC
TRBJ2-7,TRBD2,.,TRBV7-9,CASSLALAGVDEQYF,TGTGCCAGCAGCTTAGCACTAGCGGGAGTTGACGAGCAGTACTTC
TRBJ2-3,TRBD2,.,TRBV5-8,CASSFVRASGDTQYF,TGTGCCAGCAGTTTCGTAAGGGCTAGCGGGGATACGCAGTATTTT
TRBJ2-7,.,.,TRBV29-1,CSVAGSERALYEQYF,TGCAGCGTTGCCGGTAGTGAGAGGGCCCTCTACGAGCAGTACTTC
TRBJ1-2,.,.,TRBV19,CASSYMGRGGYTF,TGTGCCAGTAGTTATATGGGGAGAGGTGGCTACACCTTC
TRBJ1-2,.,.,TRBV25-1,CASSGDSYGYTF,TGTGCCAGCAGTGGGGACTCCTATGGCTACACCTTC
TRBJ2-7,.,.,TRBV27,CASISLVSYEQYF,TGTGCCAGCATTTCGCTAGTTTCCTACGAGCAGTACTTC
TRBJ2-3,TRBD2,.,TRBV29-1,CSVARLAGDLDTQYF,TGCAGCGTTGCAAGGCTAGCGGGAGACCTGGATACGCAGTATTTT
TRBJ1-2,TRBD1,.,TRBV5-1,CASSPGQRPSDGYTF,TGCGCCAGCAGCCCGGGACAGAGACCTTCGGATGGCTACACCTTC
TRBJ1-2,.,.,TRBV19,CASSIDLSDYGYTF,TGTGCCAGTAGTATAGATCTCTCGGACTATGGCTACACCTTC
TRBJ1-1,TRBD1,.,TRBV5-4,CASHTTGATEAFF,TGTGCCAGCCACACTACAGGGGCCACCGAAGCTTTCTTT
TRBJ2-7,.,.,TRBV6-1,CASSEVAVRYEQYF,TGTGCCAGCTCTGAAGTAGCGGTACGGTACGAGCAGTACTTC
TRBJ1-1,TRBD1,.,TRBV19,CASSIAYRTGANTEAFF,TGTGCCAGTAGTATAGCGTACCGGACAGGGGCGAACACTGAAGCTTTCTTT
TRBJ2-1,TRBD2,.,TRBV4-1,CASSQGLAGADEQFF,TGCGCCAGCAGCCAAGGGCTAGCGGGAGCGGATGAGCAGTTCTTC
TRBJ2-7,.,.,TRBV6-1,CASSEENRWVSSKPYEQYF,TGTGCCAGCAGTGAAGAAAACAGATGGGTCTCCTCCAAGCCCTACGAGCAGTACTTC
TRBJ1-3,.,.,TRBV6-5,CASSYSRTVRNTIYF,TGTGCCAGCAGTTACTCAAGGACAGTTAGAAACACCATATATTTT
TRBJ1-1,.,.,TRBV7-6,CASSTNLYTEAFF,TGTGCCAGCAGCACAAACCTTTACACTGAAGCTTTCTTT
TRBJ2-3,.,.,TRBV9,CASSVGASDKADTQYF,TGTGCCAGCAGCGTAGGAGCTAGCGATAAGGCAGATACGCAGTATTTT
TRBJ2-1,TRBD1,.,TRBV6-6,CASSPGGNEQFF,TGTGCCAGCAGTCCAGGGGGCAATGAGCAGTTCTTC
TRBJ2-7,TRBD2,.,TRBV5-1,CASSTGTSGTYEQYF,TGCGCCAGCAGCACCGGGACTAGCGGTACCTACGAGCAGTACTTC
TRBJ2-1,TRBD2,.,TRBV11-2,CASSLSLAAYNEQFF,TGTGCCAGCAGCTTATCCCTAGCGGCCTACAATGAGCAGTTCTTC
TRBJ2-7,TRBD2,once,TRBV5-5,CASSFGGRLGSYEQYF,TGTGCCAGCAGCTTTGGCGGGAGGTTGGGGTCCTACGAGCAGTACTTC
TRBJ2-7,.,.,TRBV4-1,CASSQGGGTGNEQYF,TGCGCCAGCAGCCAAGGGGGCGGAACTGGGAACGAGCAGTACTTC
TRBJ2-1,TRBD2,.,TRBV19,CASRRGLAGGLYNEQFF,TGTGCCAGTAGGAGGGGACTAGCGGGAGGGCTATACAATGAGCAGTTCTTC
TRBJ2-3,TRBD2,.,TRBV10-1,CASSESLAGADTQYF,TGCGCCAGCAGTGAGTCACTAGCGGGAGCAGATACGCAGTATTTT